These 24 T cell receptor beta chains originate from one sample sequenced in a study of glioma-infiltrating T cells after dendritic cell vaccination. The time point is: after dendritic cell vaccination, including at tumor progression/relapse. Method: immunoSEQ multiplex PCR; TCRdb's copy keeps in-frame clones and lacks some. The sample includes tens of thousands of clones, approximately 81% seen only once; the top ten take roughly 8.4%. The sequences come from blood, collected after dendritic cell vaccination. These TCRs come from a human donor with glioblastoma.

J is TRBJ1-1 and V is TRBV9, with D uncertain. From germline, CDR1 is SGDLS and CDR2 YYNGEE. V was shortened by 0 bases and J by 1 base, with 7 bases between the two germline ends. The CDR3 runs to 14 residues. In nucleotides, the CDR3 is TGTGCCAGCAGCGTAGGGTCAGGGAACACTGAAGCTTTCTTT. Residues: CASSVGSGNTEAFF.

This chain connects TRBV28 to TRBJ2-3; D not resolved. This CDR3 contains 13 residues. V was pared by 9 bases and J by 0 bases, with 10 bases between. Germline values: CDR1 MDHEN, CDR2 SYDVKM. CDR3 in DNA: TGTGCCAGTAGCCCAGAAAGCACAGATACGCAGTATTTT. Translated: CASSPESTDTQYF.

The chain combines TRBV5-1 with TRBJ2-5, with 11 bases aligning to TRBD2. V lost 0 bases to trimming and J lost 2 bases; unmatched junction nucleotides: 9. CDR3 length: 18 amino acids. The V gene's germline CDR1 is SGHRS and CDR2 YFSETQ. CDR3 nucleotide sequence: TGCGCCAGCAGCTTGGTGCTACTAGCGGGGGCCCCGCAAGAGACCCAGTACTTC. This sequence encodes CASSLVLLAGAPQETQYF.

The chain uses TRBV18 and TRBJ1-1, with D perhaps matching TRBD1 (6 bases). The CDR3 is made up of 14 amino acids. CDR1 KGHSH and CDR2 LQKENI come from the germline V gene. Trimming left V 2 bases short and J 2 bases short, with 9 bases between. CDR3 nucleotides: TGTGCCAGCTCACCAGGGGGCGCCAACACTGAAGCTTTCTTT. Translation: CASSPGGANTEAFF.

Ten or more counts support this clone. The chain joins TRBV6-4 to TRBJ1-2, with D maybe TRBD1 (5 bases). The germline V gene has CDR1 MRHNA and CDR2 SNTAGT. The germline V and J ends were trimmed by 3 bases and 1 base, with 6 bases remaining between them. CDR3 length: 13 residues. For the CDR3, the DNA is TGTGCCAGCAGTGAAGGGGATAACTATGGCTACACCTTC. Translating gives CASSEGDNYGYTF.

The rearrangement uses TRBV9 and TRBJ2-7; 11 nucleotides match TRBD2. This CDR3 has 16 residues. Germline CDR1 reads SGDLS; CDR2 reads YYNGEE. With V trimmed by 0 bases and J by 3 bases, 5 bases remained unmatched. Written as DNA, the CDR3 is TGTGCCAGCAGCGTAGGGAAGGGACTAGCGGTCTACGAGCAGTACTTC. It is translated as CASSVGKGLAVYEQYF.

This clone was counted only a few times. The chain is built from TRBV4-2 and TRBJ1-1; 7 bases agree with TRBD1. The CDR3 loop spans 16 amino acids. Trimming at V came to 2 bases and at J to 3 bases, leaving 9 bases not matched to a gene. Germline V CDR1 and CDR2: LGHNA, YNFKEQ. CDR3 sequence (DNA): TGTGCCAGCAGCCAACTGAGACAGGGCTCTGACACTGAAGCTTTCTTT. Amino acid sequence: CASSQLRQGSDTEAFF.

The chain couples TRBV4-1 to TRBJ1-5; the match to TRBD1 covers 9 bases. Germline V gives CDR1 MGHRA, CDR2 YSYEKL. The CDR3 sequence is 16 residues long. Trimming removed 2 bases from V and 9 bases from J; junction bases left unmatched: 11. CDR3 protein: CASSQSGTGTLGPQHF. The CDR3 DNA reads as TGCGCCAGCAGCCAATCCGGGACAGGGACGTTGGGGCCCCAGCATTTT.

The chain has TRBV5-6 and TRBJ1-5; D is uncertain. Germline assignment: CDR1 SGHDT and CDR2 YYEEEE. The CDR3 covers 13 residues. V shed 2 bases and J shed 4 bases, with 7 bases lying between them. CDR3 amino acids: CASSFSGNQPQHF. Here the CDR3 DNA reads TGTGCCAGCAGCTTTTCAGGAAATCAGCCCCAGCATTTT. The complete variable domain, with remaining parts taken from reference TRBV5-6 and TRBJ1-5, reads DAGVTQSPTHLIKTRGQQVTLRCSPKSGHDTVSWYQQALGQGPQFIFQYYEEEERQRGNFPDRFSGHQFPNYSSELNVNALLLGDSALYLCASSFSGNQPQHFGDGTRLSIL.

The rearrangement links TRBV7-9 to TRBJ2-2, with 7 bases aligning to TRBD1. CDR1 is SEHNR, CDR2 FQNEAQ, per germline (reference sequence). There are 16 residues in the CDR3. J gave up 0 bases and V 4 bases, and 5 bases lay outside the gene matches. In nucleotides, the CDR3 is TGTGCCAGCAGCTCGCTCGGGACAGCGAACACCGGGGAGCTGTTTTTT. Protein sequence: CASSSLGTANTGELFF.

The chain is built from TRBV7-2 and TRBJ1-6; D unresolved. The CDR3 loop spans 14 amino acids. The V end lost 2 bases, the J end lost 9 bases, and 11 bases lay between the germline ends. In germline, CDR1 is SGHTA, CDR2 FQGNSA. The CDR3 DNA follows: TGTGCCAGCAGCTTAATTGTCCTACCTTCACCCCTCCACTTT. Protein sequence: CASSLIVLPSPLHF. Variable domain in full (rest from reference TRBV7-2 and TRBJ1-6): GAGVSQSPSNKVTEKGKDVELRCDPISGHTALYWYRQSLGQGLEFLIYFQGNSAPDKSGLPSDRFSAERTGGSVSTLTIQRTQQEDSAVYLCASSLIVLPSPLHFGNGTRLTVT.

The chain has TRBV7-9 and TRBJ2-2, with 9 positions matching TRBD1. J was trimmed by 1 base and V by 2 bases; bases with no gene match: 5. This CDR3 is 17 amino acids long. Germline V gene data show CDR1 as SEHNR and CDR2 as FQNEAQ (reference sequence). The CDR3 spells CASSLTTGGGNTGELFF. As DNA, the CDR3 is TGTGCCAGCAGCTTAACTACAGGGGGCGGGAACACCGGGGAGCTGTTTTTT. The full variable domain, rest sourced from reference TRBV7-9 and TRBJ2-2, is DTGVSQNPRHKITKRGQNVTFRCDPISEHNRLYWYRQTLGQGPEFLTYFQNEAQLEKSRLLSDRFSAERPKGSFSTLEIQRTEQGDSAMYLCASSLTTGGGNTGELFFGEGSRLTVL.

Worth noting for this clone: One end of the junction varies from germline; a read error may be responsible. The J gene is TRBJ2-7, the V gene TRBV9; 8 bases are a match to TRBD2. The V gene's germline CDR1 is SGDLS and CDR2 YYNGEE. The CDR3 contains 18 residues. The CDR3 DNA reads TGTGTCAGCAGCCCGACCCCGGGAGGGGGGACGGGAGGCTACGAGCAGTACTTC. Translation gives CVSSPTPGGGTGGYEQYF. The full variable domain, rest sourced from reference TRBV9 and TRBJ2-7, is DSGVTQTPKHLITATGQRVTLRCSPRSGDLSVYWYQQSLDQGLQFLIQYYNGEERAKGNILERFSAQQFPDLHSELNLSSLELGDSALYFCVSSPTPGGGTGGYEQYFGPGTRLTVT.

The chain couples TRBV5-4 to TRBJ2-1; 11 bases map to TRBD1. Germline V gene sequence: CDR1 SGHNT, CDR2 YYREEE (reference sequence). There are 17 residues in the CDR3. V was clipped by 4 bases and J by 4 bases; unmatched bases: 10. CDR3: CASSDPTDRGRYNEQFF. CDR3 sequence (DNA): TGTGCCAGCAGCGACCCCACGGACAGGGGGCGGTACAATGAGCAGTTCTTC.

The genes are TRBV6-6 and TRBJ1-2; the match to TRBD1 covers 9 bases. Trimming removed 4 bases from V and 7 bases from J; junction bases left unmatched: 13. CDR1 is MNHNY and CDR2 is SVGAGI in the germline V gene (reference sequence). CDR3 length: 16 amino acids. In nucleotides, the CDR3 is TGTGCCAGCAGTTTTGGCCTGGACAGGGGACCTCTTGGCTACACCTTC. Residues: CASSFGLDRGPLGYTF.

The chain couples TRBV6-4 to TRBJ2-1; D perhaps matches TRBD1 (6 bases). Germline-derived CDR1 and CDR2 are MRHNA and SNTAGT. Deletions cut 0 bases from V and 8 bases from J, with 14 bases between. The CDR3 length is 15 residues. CDR3 coding DNA: TGTGCCAGCAGTGACTCGAACACAGGGCCCGATGAGCAGTTCTTC. Amino acid sequence: CASSDSNTGPDEQFF.

The CDR3 is CASSASLAGISYEQYF. In nucleotides, the CDR3 is TGTGCCAGCAGTGCTTCACTAGCGGGAATTTCCTACGAGCAGTACTTC. This chain links TRBV2 with TRBJ2-7; 10 bases line up with TRBD2. The V and J ends lost 4 bases and 1 base, in that order; junction bases with no gene match: 7. The CDR3 is made up of 16 amino acids. Germline V CDR1 and CDR2: SNHLY, FYNNEI.

This rearrangement joins TRBV6-5 to TRBJ2-2; no clear D. With 5 bases removed from V and 7 bases from J, the gap between germline ends came to 8 bases. The CDR3 runs 12 residues. Germline CDR1 MNHEY, CDR2 SVGAGI. The CDR3 nucleotides read TGTGCCAGCAGTAGAACAGTCGGGGAGCTGTTTTTT. Protein product: CASSRTVGELFF.

The chain links TRBV15 to TRBJ2-5; the match to TRBD2 covers 10 bases. The CDR3 has 17 amino acids. V lost 5 bases to trimming and J lost 4 bases; unmatched junction nucleotides: 13. The germline CDR1 and CDR2 sequences are LNHNV and YYDKDF (reference sequence). The CDR3, as DNA: TGTGCCACCAGCTCACAGGGGAAAGCGGGAGGGCCAGAGACCCAGTACTTC. Protein: CATSSQGKAGGPETQYF.

This chain uses TRBV7-6 with TRBJ2-2; 9 positions match TRBD2. Trimming at V came to 3 bases and at J to 4 bases, leaving 6 bases not matched to a gene. The length of the CDR3 is 16 residues. Germline V gene sequence: CDR1 SGHVS, CDR2 FNYEAQ. In DNA form, the CDR3 reads TGTGCCAGCAGCTTCGGGACTAGCTTGGGCACCGGGGAGCTGTTTTTT. Its protein is CASSFGTSLGTGELFF.

The gene calls are TRBV4-3 and TRBJ1-4; D is ambiguous. CDR3 size: 15 residues. V was clipped by 0 bases and J by 0 bases, with 5 bases between them. Germline V gene sequence: CDR1 LGHNA, CDR2 YSLEER. CDR3 region: CASSQDGATNEKLFF. CDR3 DNA sequence: TGCGCCAGCAGCCAAGACGGGGCAACTAATGAAAAACTGTTTTTT.

The V gene is TRBV28, the J gene TRBJ1-2; TRBD1 matches 8 bases. V shed 3 bases, J shed 4 bases, and the junction held 10 bases outside the gene matches. CDR1 and CDR2 (germline): MDHEN, SYDVKM. CDR3 length equals 16 residues. In DNA, the CDR3 is TGTGCCAGCAGTTTCTCCCAGGGGGCTTCGAGCTATGGCTACACCTTC. Translation gives CASSFSQGASSYGYTF.

J is TRBJ2-7 and V is TRBV7-6; TRBD1 aligns across 8 bases. V lost 6 bases, J lost 3 bases, and 10 bases stayed unmatched. CDR1 and CDR2 (germline): SGHVS, FNYEAQ. This CDR3 has 15 amino acids. Written as DNA, the CDR3 is TGTGCCAGCAGTGAAGGGCGACAGGGGAGCTACGAGCAGTACTTC. Residues: CASSEGRQGSYEQYF.

This clone was found once. The gene calls are TRBV9 and TRBJ2-2; tentative D call: TRBD2 (6 bases). V lost 0 bases and J 7 bases, leaving 16 bases between the germline ends. Looked up from germline, CDR1 is SGDLS and CDR2 is YYNGEE. The CDR3 length is 16 residues. The CDR3 coding sequence is TGTGCCAGCAGCGTAGCAGTTGGGGGGTCGGGCGGGGAGCTGTTTTTT. It specifies CASSVAVGGSGGELFF.